This T cell receptor (beta chain) is from a study of cytomegalovirus exposure and HLA in healthy donors. Study results and caveats: The tendency of first-cohort TCR clusters to co-occur in the roughly 120 validation repertoires was the finding of a later analysis.

Trimming shortened V by 6 bases and J by 0 bases, and 9 bases separated the two germline ends. Germline V gives CDR1 MDHEN, CDR2 SYDVKM. The CDR3 spans 14 residues. Sequenced by immunoSEQ multiplex PCR; TCRdb stores in-frame clones only, minus some. The sample lists 250,000 or so clones, less than 90% occurring once. The donors were in the approximately 130-subject validation cohort, distinct from the 666-subject first cohort. This clone was seen once. Its antigen is unidentified. The rearrangement links TRBV28 to TRBJ1-5; D not resolved. This receptor was obtained from a man between 18 and 35 years old in good health and CMV-seropositive. The sequencing sample was made of PBMCs. CDR3 bases: TGTGCCAGCAGCCAACGGTTTAGCAATCAGCCCCAGCATTTT. This codes for CASSQRFSNQPQHF.